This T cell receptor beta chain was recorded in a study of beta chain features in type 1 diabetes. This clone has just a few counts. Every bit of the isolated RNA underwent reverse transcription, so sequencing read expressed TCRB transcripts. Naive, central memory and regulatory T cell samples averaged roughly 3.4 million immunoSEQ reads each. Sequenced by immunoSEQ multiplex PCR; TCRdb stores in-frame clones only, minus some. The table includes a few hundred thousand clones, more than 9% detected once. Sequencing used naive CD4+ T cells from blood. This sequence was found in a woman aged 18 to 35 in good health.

The CDR3 sequence: CASSSLNREEGYTF. Here the CDR3 DNA reads TGTGCCAGCAGCTCCCTAAACAGGGAAGAGGGCTACACCTTC. The J gene is TRBJ1-2, the V gene TRBV5-4, with TRBD1 as a possible D gene (6 bases). In germline, CDR1 is SGHNT, CDR2 YYREEE (reference sequence). The germline V and J ends were trimmed by 3 bases and 8 bases, with 17 bases remaining between them. This CDR3 contains 14 residues.